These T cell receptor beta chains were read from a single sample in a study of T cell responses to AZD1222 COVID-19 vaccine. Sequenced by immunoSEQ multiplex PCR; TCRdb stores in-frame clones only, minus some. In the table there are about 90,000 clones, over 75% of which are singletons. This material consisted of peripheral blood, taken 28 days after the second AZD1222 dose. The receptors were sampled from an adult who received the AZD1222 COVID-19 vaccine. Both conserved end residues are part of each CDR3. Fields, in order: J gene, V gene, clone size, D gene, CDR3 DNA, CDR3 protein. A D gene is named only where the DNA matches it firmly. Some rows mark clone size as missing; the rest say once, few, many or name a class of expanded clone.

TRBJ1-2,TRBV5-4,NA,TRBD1,TGTGCCAGCAGCGTAACCGGGACAGGGCGCTACTTC,CASSVTGTGRYF
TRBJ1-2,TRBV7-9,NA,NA,TGTGCCAGCAGCACAGTCTACAGGGTCGGCGGCTACACCTTC,CASSTVYRVGGYTF
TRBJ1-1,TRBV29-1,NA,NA,TGCAGCGTTGAGGGTTTTAACACTGAAGCTTTCTTT,CSVEGFNTEAFF
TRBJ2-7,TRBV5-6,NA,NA,TGTGCCAGCAGTCGCGCCTACGAGCAGTACTTC,CASSRAYEQYF
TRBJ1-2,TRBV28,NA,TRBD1,TGTGCCAGCAGACAGGGGGCTGGTAGCTATGGCTACACCTTC,CASRQGAGSYGYTF
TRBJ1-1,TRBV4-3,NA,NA,TGCGCCAGCAGCCACCTCGAGGGGGGAAAAACTGAAGCTTTCTTT,CASSHLEGGKTEAFF
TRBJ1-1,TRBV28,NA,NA,TGTGCCAGCAGTTTACCCCCTGAGGGCTGGAACACTGAAGCTTTCTTT,CASSLPPEGWNTEAFF
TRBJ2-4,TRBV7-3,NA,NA,TGTGCCAGCAGCTTAAGTCCAGGGCTAGCCAAAAACATTCAGTACTTC,CASSLSPGLAKNIQYF
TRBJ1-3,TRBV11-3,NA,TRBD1,TGTGCCAGCAGCTACCGACAGGGGGGCGCCGGAAACACCATATATTTT,CASSYRQGGAGNTIYF
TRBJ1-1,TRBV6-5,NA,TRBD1,TGTGCCAGCAGTTACTCGGGCAGGGGGATCAACACTGAAGCTTTCTTT,CASSYSGRGINTEAFF
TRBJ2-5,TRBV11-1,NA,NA,TGTGCCAGCAGCCCGAACTTTAGCGGACAAGAGACCCAGTACTTC,CASSPNFSGQETQYF
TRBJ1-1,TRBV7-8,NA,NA,TGTGCCAGCAGCTTAGTTGAAGGGTGGACTGAAGCTTTCTTT,CASSLVEGWTEAFF
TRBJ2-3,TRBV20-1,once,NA,TGCAGTGCCAACCTGGCAGATACGCAGTATTTT,CSANLADTQYF
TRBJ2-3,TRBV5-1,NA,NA,TGCGCCAGCAGCTTGGGGGCAGGGAATCAAGATACGCAGTATTTT,CASSLGAGNQDTQYF
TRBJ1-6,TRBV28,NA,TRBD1,TGTGCCAGCAGTTACCGGGGACAGTTAAATTCACCCCTCCACTTT,CASSYRGQLNSPLHF
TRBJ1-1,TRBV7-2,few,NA,TGTGCCAGCAGCTTAGACGCTATGGCACGACCTTTGAACACTGAAGCTTTCTTT,CASSLDAMARPLNTEAFF
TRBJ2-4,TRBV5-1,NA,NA,TGCGCCAGCAGCTTGACCGGGGTACCAAAAGACATTCAGTACTTC,CASSLTGVPKDIQYF
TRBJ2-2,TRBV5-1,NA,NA,TGCGCCAGCAGCTGGGGGGACACCGGGGAGCTGTTTTTT,CASSWGDTGELFF
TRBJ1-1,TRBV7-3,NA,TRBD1,TGTGCCAGCAGCTCCGGACAGGGGGGAGCTTTCTTT,CASSSGQGGAFF
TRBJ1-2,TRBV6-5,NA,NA,TGTGCCAGCAGTTACTCGAGAGGGGTTGTAAACTATGGCTACACCTTC,CASSYSRGVVNYGYTF
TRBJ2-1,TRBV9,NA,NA,TGTGCCAGCAGCATCAGCATTGAGCAGTTCTTC,CASSISIEQFF
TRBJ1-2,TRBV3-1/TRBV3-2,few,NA,TGTGCCAGCAGCCCCTTACAGAGGAACTATGGCTACACCTTC,CASSPLQRNYGYTF
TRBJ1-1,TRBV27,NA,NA,TGTGCCAGCAGTATCCAAGGGGGGATCGCCGCTGAAGCTTTCTTT,CASSIQGGIAAEAFF
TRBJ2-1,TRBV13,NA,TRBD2,TGTGCCAGCAGCCCCTCGGGGGGGCTCTCCTACAATGAGCAGTTCTTC,CASSPSGGLSYNEQFF
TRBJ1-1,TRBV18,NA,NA,TGTGCCAGCTCACTATTTACCGGACAGTTGAACACTGAAGCTTTCTTT,CASSLFTGQLNTEAFF
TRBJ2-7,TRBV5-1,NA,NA,TGCGCCAGCAGCTTTACTAGCTCCTACGAGCAGTACTTC,CASSFTSSYEQYF
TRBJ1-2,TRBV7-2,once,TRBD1,TGTGCCAGCAGCCCCGGACAGGGGCCGTTTCAGGGCTACACCTTC,CASSPGQGPFQGYTF
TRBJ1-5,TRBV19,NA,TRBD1,TGTGCCAGTAGCGTCGGGACAGAGTACGGTCAGCCCCAGCATTTT,CASSVGTEYGQPQHF
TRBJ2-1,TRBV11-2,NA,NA,TGTGCCAGCAGCCCGAAACTAGTTAACAATGAGCAGTTCTTC,CASSPKLVNNEQFF
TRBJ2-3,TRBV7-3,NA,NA,TGTGCCAGCAGCTTAACGCTAGGGACAGATACGCAGTATTTT,CASSLTLGTDTQYF
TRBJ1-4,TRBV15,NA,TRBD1,TGTGCCACCAGCAGACCCAGACAGGGATGGACTAATGAAAAACTGTTTTTT,CATSRPRQGWTNEKLFF
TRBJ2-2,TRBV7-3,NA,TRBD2,TGTGCCAGCAGCTTAGGGACTATCACCGGGGAGCTGTTTTTT,CASSLGTITGELFF
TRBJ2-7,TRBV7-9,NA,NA,TGTGCCAGCAGCTCCCCGGGGAGGAGAGTCTACGAGCAGTACTTC,CASSSPGRRVYEQYF
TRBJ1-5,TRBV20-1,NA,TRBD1,TGCAGTGCTAGTCCCGGGACAGGGAGCAATCAGCCCCAGCATTTT,CSASPGTGSNQPQHF
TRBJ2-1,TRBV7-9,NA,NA,TGTGCCAGCAGCTTGAACTCCGCCTATGAGCAGTTCTTC,CASSLNSAYEQFF
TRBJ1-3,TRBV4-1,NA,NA,TGCGCCACGTCCCCGAGGTCGAGCTCTGGAAACACCATATATTTT,CATSPRSSSGNTIYF
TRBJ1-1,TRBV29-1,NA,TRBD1,TGCAGCGTGGGGGACAGTGAAGCTTTCTTT,CSVGDSEAFF
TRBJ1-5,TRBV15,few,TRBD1,TGTGCCACCAGGAACCACAGGGGGAGCAATCAGCCCCAGCATTTT,CATRNHRGSNQPQHF
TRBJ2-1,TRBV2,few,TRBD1,TGTGCCAGCAGAAGTCCGGGACAGAAATACAATGAGCAGTTCTTC,CASRSPGQKYNEQFF
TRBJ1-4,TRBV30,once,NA,TGTGCCTGGAAAATGTGGGTCAATGAAAAACTGTTTTTT,CAWKMWVNEKLFF
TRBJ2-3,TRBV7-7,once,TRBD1,TGTGCTAGCAGCAAAGACAGGGTAGATACGCAGTATTTT,CASSKDRVDTQYF
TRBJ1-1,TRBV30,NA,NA,TGTGCCTGGAGCTTGATGAACACTGAAGCTTTCTTT,CAWSLMNTEAFF
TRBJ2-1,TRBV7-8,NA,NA,TGTGCCAGCAGCTTCGATTTTGAGCAGTTCTTC,CASSFDFEQFF
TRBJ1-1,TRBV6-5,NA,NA,TGTGCCAGCACTAGGGGGGTCGCTGAAGCTTTCTTT,CASTRGVAEAFF
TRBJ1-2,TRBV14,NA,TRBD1,TGTGCCAGCAGCTCGTACGGGACAGGGTATCAGGGCTACACCTTC,CASSSYGTGYQGYTF
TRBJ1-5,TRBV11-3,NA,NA,TGTGCCAGCAGCTTATCTGGAGATCAGCCCCAGCATTTT,CASSLSGDQPQHF
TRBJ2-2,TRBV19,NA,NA,TGTGCCAGTAGACCCGGGACAAAGAACACCGGGGAGCTGTTTTTT,CASRPGTKNTGELFF